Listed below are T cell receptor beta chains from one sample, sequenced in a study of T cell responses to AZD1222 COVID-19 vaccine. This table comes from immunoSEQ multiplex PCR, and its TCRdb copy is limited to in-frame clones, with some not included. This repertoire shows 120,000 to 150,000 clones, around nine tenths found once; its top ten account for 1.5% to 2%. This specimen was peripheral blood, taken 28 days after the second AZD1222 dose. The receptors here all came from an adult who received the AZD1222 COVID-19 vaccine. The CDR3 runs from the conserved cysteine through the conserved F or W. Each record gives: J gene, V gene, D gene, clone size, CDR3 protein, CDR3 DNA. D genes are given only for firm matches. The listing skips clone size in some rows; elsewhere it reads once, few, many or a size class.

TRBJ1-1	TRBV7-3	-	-	CASSRQRNTEAFF	TGTGCCAGCAGCCGACAGAGGAACACTGAAGCTTTCTTT
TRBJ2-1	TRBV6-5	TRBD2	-	CASSYSIAGGPNEQFF	TGTGCCAGCAGTTACTCGATAGCGGGAGGGCCAAATGAGCAGTTCTTC
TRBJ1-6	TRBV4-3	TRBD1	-	CASSQRPGGSFNSPLHF	TGCGCCAGCAGCCAAAGACCAGGGGGCAGCTTTAATTCACCCCTCCACTTT
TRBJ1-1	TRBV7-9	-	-	CASSLGGAGTEAFF	TGTGCCAGCAGCTTGGGGGGCGCGGGCACTGAAGCTTTCTTT
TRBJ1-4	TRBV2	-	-	CASNGGVVREKLFF	TGTGCCAGCAACGGGGGAGTGGTCCGTGAAAAACTGTTTTTT
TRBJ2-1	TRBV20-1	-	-	CSASLRLGGGWEQFF	TGCAGTGCTAGTCTCCGACTAGGGGGAGGTTGGGAGCAGTTCTTC
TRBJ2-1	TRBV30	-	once	CAYHPGLYNEQFF	TGTGCCTACCACCCGGGGCTTTACAATGAGCAGTTCTTC
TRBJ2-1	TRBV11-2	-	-	CASSLTSSYNEQFF	TGTGCCAGCAGCTTGACTAGCTCCTACAATGAGCAGTTCTTC
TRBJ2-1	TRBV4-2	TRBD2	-	CASSPSGASSYNEQFF	TGTGCCAGCAGCCCTAGCGGTGCCAGCTCCTACAATGAGCAGTTCTTC
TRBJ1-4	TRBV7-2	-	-	CASERGMGYEKLFF	TGTGCCAGCGAACGTGGTATGGGGTACGAAAAACTGTTTTTT
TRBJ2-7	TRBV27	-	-	CASSYLGVRGSEQYF	TGTGCCAGCAGTTATTTAGGGGTGCGAGGAAGCGAGCAGTACTTC
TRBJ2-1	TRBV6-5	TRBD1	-	CASPGQGASEQFF	TGTGCCAGCCCCGGACAGGGGGCATCTGAGCAGTTCTTC
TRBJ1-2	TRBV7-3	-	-	CASSLTGGGDYGYTF	TGTGCCAGCAGCTTAACTGGAGGAGGGGACTATGGCTACACCTTC
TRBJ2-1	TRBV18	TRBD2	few	CASSPPGLAGWFF	TGTGCCAGCTCACCACCAGGACTAGCGGGATGGTTCTTC
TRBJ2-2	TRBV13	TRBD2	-	CASSHRGGSNTGELFF	TGTGCCAGCAGCCACCGGGGGGGGTCGAACACCGGGGAGCTGTTTTTT
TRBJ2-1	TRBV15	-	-	CATSRGLGGGSEQFF	TGTGCCACCAGCAGAGGGCTAGGAGGGGGAAGTGAGCAGTTCTTC
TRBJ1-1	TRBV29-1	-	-	CSAWDTQHTEAFF	TGCAGCGCCTGGGACACCCAGCACACTGAAGCTTTCTTT
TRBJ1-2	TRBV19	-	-	CASSEGTHRYGYTF	TGTGCCAGTAGTGAGGGGACTCACCGCTATGGCTACACCTTC
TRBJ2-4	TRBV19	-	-	CASSIRDIQYF	TGTGCCAGTAGTATAAGGGACATTCAGTACTTC
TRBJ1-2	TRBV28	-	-	CASSLTTIGRSPAVFGYTF	TGTGCCAGCAGTCTTACGACTATCGGACGGAGTCCCGCCGTGTTTGGCTACACCTTC
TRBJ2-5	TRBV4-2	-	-	CASSQERGGQETQYF	TGTGCCAGCAGCCAAGAGCGCGGAGGACAAGAGACCCAGTACTTC
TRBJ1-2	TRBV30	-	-	CAWNQQAGGYTF	TGTGCCTGGAACCAACAGGCGGGAGGCTACACCTTC
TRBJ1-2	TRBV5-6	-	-	CASSAVGRRYGYTF	TGTGCCAGCAGCGCGGTGGGACGGCGCTATGGCTACACCTTC
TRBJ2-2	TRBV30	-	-	CAWVGTGELFF	TGTGCCTGGGTGGGAACGGGGGAGCTGTTTTTT
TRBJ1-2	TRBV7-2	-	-	CASSLATGNYGYTF	TGTGCCAGCAGCTTAGCTACAGGGAACTATGGCTACACCTTC
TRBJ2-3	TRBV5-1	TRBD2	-	CASSRLTSGISTDTQYF	TGCGCCAGCAGCAGATTGACTAGCGGGATATCCACAGATACGCAGTATTTT
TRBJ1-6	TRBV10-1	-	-	CASSQDTYSPLHF	TGCGCCAGCAGCCAGGACACCTATTCACCCCTCCACTTT
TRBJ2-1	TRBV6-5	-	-	CASSYSVGSGREQFF	TGTGCCAGCAGTTACTCGGTGGGAAGCGGAAGAGAGCAGTTCTTC